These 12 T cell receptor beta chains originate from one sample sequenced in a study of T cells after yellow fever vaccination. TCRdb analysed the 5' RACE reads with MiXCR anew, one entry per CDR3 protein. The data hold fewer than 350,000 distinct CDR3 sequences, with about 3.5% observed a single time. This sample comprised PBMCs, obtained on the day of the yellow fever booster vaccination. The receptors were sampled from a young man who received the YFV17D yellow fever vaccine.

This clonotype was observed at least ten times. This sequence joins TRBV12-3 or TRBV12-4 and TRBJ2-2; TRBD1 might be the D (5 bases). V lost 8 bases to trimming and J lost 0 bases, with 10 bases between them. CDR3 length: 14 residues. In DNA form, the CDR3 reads TGTGCCAGCCTGGAGACAGCGAACACCGGGGAGCTGTTTTTT. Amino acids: CASLETANTGELFF.

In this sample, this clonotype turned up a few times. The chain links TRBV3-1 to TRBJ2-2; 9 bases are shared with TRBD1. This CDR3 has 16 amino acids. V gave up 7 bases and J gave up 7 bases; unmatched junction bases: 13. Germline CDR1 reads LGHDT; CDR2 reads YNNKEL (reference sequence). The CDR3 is CASISSGTGKVGELFF. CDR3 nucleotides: TGTGCCAGCATATCGTCCGGGACAGGGAAGGTCGGGGAGCTGTTTTTT.

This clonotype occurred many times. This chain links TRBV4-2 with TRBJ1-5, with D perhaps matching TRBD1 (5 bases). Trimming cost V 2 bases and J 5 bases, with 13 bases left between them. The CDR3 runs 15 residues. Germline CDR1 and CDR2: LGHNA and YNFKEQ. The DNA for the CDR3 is TGTGCCAGCAGCCAACGGGGGAAGGTAGATCAGCCCCAGCATTTT. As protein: CASSQRGKVDQPQHF.

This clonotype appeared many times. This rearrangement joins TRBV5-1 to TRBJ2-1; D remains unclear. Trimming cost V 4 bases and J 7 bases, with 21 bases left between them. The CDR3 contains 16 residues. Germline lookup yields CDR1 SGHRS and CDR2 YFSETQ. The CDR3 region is CASSTDRGDGLNEQFF. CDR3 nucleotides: TGCGCCAGCAGCACGGACCGAGGAGATGGTCTAAATGAGCAGTTCTTC.

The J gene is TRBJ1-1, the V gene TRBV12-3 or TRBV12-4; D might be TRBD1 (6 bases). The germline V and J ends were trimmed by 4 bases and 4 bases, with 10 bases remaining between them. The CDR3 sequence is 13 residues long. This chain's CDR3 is CASSSQQGTEAFF. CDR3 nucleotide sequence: TGTGCCAGCAGTTCCCAACAGGGCACTGAAGCTTTCTTT.

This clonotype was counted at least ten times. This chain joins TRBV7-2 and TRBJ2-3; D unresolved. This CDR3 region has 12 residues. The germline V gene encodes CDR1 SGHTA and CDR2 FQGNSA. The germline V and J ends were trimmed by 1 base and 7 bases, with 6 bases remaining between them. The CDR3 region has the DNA TGTGCCAGCAGCTTAGAAGGGAATACGCAGTATTTT. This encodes CASSLEGNTQYF.

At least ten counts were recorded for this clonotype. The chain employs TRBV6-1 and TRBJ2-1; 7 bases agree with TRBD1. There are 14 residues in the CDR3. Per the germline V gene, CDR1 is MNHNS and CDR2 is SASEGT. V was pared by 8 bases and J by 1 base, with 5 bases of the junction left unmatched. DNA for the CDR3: TGTGCCAGCCAGGGGGTAACTTCCTACAATGAGCAGTTCTTC. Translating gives CASQGVTSYNEQFF.

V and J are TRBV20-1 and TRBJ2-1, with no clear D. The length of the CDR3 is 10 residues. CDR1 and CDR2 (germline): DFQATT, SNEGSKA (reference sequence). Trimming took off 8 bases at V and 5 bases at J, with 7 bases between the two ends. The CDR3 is CSSWDNEQFF. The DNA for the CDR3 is TGCAGTTCTTGGGACAATGAGCAGTTCTTC.

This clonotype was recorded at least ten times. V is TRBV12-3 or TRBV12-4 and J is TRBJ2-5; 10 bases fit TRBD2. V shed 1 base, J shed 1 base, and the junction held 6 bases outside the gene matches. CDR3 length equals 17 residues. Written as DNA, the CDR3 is TGTGCCAGCAGTTTAGGGAATAGCGGGGGGCTCCAAGAGACCCAGTACTTC. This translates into CASSLGNSGGLQETQYF.

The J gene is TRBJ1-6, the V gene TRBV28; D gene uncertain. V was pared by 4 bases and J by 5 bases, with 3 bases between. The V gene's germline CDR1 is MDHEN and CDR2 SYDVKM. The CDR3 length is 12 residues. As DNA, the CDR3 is TGTGCCAGCAGTTCTCATAATTCACCCCTCCACTTT. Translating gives CASSSHNSPLHF.

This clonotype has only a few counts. The CDR3 DNA is TGTGCCAGCAGCATCCGACAGGGACAGAACACTGAAGCTTTCTTT. Translating gives CASSIRQGQNTEAFF. The chain combines TRBV13 with TRBJ1-1; 7 positions agree with TRBD1. This CDR3 contains 15 residues. From germline, CDR1 is PRHDT and CDR2 FYEKMQ (reference sequence). The ends lost 5 bases at V and 1 base at J; junction bases unmatched: 7.

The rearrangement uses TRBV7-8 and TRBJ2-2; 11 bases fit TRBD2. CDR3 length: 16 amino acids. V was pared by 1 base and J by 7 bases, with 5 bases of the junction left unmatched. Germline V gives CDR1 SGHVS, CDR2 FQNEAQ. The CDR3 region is CASSLVAGGLSGELFF. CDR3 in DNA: TGTGCCAGCAGCTTAGTAGCGGGGGGGCTTAGCGGGGAGCTGTTTTTT. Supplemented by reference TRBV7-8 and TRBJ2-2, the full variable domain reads GAGVSQSPRYKVAKRGQDVALRCDPISGHVSLFWYQQALGQGPEFLTYFQNEAQLDKSGLPSDRFFAERPEGSVSTLKIQRTQQEDSAVYLCASSLVAGGLSGELFFGEGSRLTVL.